The 4 T cell receptor beta chains listed next were all sequenced from one sample in a study of regulatory T cells in long-lasting Graves disease. Noted time point: persistent/refractory GD, antithyroid drugs over 5 years with positive TRAb. Generation of the TCR library employed RNA extracted from PBMCs. According to the study, TCR beta libraries were built with iRepertoire HTBI primers and CDR3-region Arm-PCR. Each CDR3 protein is one row after TCRdb ran MiXCR on the multiplex PCR reads. The repertoire has over 650,000 distinct CDR3 sequences, about 30% of them found once; the top ten carry around 42%. This material consisted of peripheral blood mononuclear cells (PBMCs), taken when the disease was refractory, from a patient treated with antithyroid drugs. The receptors derive from a female donor with Graves disease.

The chain links TRBV9 to TRBJ1-2; D may be TRBD1 (6 bases). CDR1 is SGDLS, CDR2 YYNGEE, per germline. The CDR3 is made up of 16 amino acids. The V and J ends lost 3 bases and 0 bases respectively, with 15 bases between them. The CDR3 loop reads CASSGQQGVPNYGYTF. CDR3 DNA: TGTGCCAGCAGCGGACAACAGGGAGTTCCTAACTATGGCTACACCTTC.

This chain joins TRBV6-1 and TRBJ1-5; D unresolved. CDR1 is MNHNS and CDR2 is SASEGT in the germline V gene. This CDR3 region has 14 residues. Trimming cost V 8 bases and J 0 bases, with 11 bases left between them. As DNA, the CDR3 is TGTGCCAGCGGGAACATCTATAGCAATCAGCCCCAGCATTTT. Translated: CASGNIYSNQPQHF.

The chain couples TRBV3-1 to TRBJ1-6; tentative D call: TRBD1 (5 bases). Germline V gene lookup returns CDR1 LGHDT and CDR2 YNNKEL (reference sequence). With 0 bases removed from V and 7 bases from J, the gap between germline ends came to 10 bases. The CDR3 sequence is 15 residues long. The CDR3 sequence is CASSQDPRGNSPLHF. The CDR3, as DNA: TGTGCCAGCAGCCAAGATCCCCGGGGGAATTCACCCCTCCACTTT. Full variable domain (rest looked up from reference TRBV3-1 and TRBJ1-6): DTAVSQTPKYLVTQMGNDKSIKCEQNLGHDTMYWYKQDSKKFLKIMFSYNNKELIINETVPNRFSPKSPDKAHLNLHINSLELGDSAVYFCASSQDPRGNSPLHFGNGTRLTVT.

A few counts support this clonotype. V usage is TRBV29-1 and J usage is TRBJ1-2, with TRBD1 as a possible D gene (6 bases). The ends were cut back, 3 bases at V and 5 bases at J, with 16 bases in the middle. From germline, CDR1 is SQVTM and CDR2 ANQGSEA. The length of the CDR3 is 14 residues. CDR3 sequence reads: CSVEGAREGYGYTF. As DNA, the CDR3 is TGCAGCGTTGAGGGGGCCAGGGAGGGATATGGCTACACCTTC.